These 15 T cell receptor beta chains originate from one sample sequenced in a study of shared clonotypes between healthy human individuals. TCRdb's table, derived via immunoSEQ multiplex PCR, lists solely in-frame clones and lacks some. The data hold some 2,500,000 clones, with 85% to 95% observed a single time. The sequencing sample was made of naive CD4+ T cells from PBMCs. Subset defined: CD45RA+ positively selected. Receptors were obtained from a man between 18 and 35 years old in good health. Some clones in this sample may be carry-over from other donors' samples.

The chain joins TRBV5-1 to TRBJ2-7; perhaps TRBD1 as D (6 bases). This CDR3 spans 14 amino acids. The germline CDR1 and CDR2 sequences are SGHRS and YFSETQ. V was trimmed by 3 bases and J by 4 bases, leaving 14 bases between them. CDR3 bases: TGCGCCAGCAGCTCCACAGGGTCCGGATACGAGCAGTACTTC. Protein sequence: CASSSTGSGYEQYF. The whole variable domain, remainder taken from reference TRBV5-1 and TRBJ2-7, is KAGVTQTPRYLIKTRGQQVTLSCSPISGHRSVSWYQQTPGQGLQFLFEYFSETQRNKGNFPGRFSGRQFSNSRSEMNVSTLELGDSALYLCASSSTGSGYEQYFGPGTRLTVT.

V usage is TRBV7-9 and J usage is TRBJ2-1, with unresolved D. This CDR3 spans 14 amino acids. V was clipped by 0 bases and J by 10 bases, with 13 bases between them. Germline-derived CDR1 and CDR2 are SEHNR and FQNEAQ (reference sequence). The CDR3 nucleotides read TGTGCCAGCAGCTTAGCGGTTCTAGTCGAGGAGCAGTTCTTC. It encodes CASSLAVLVEEQFF.

The genes are TRBV5-1 and TRBJ2-7, with D uncertain. CDR1 and CDR2 from the germline V gene are SGHRS and YFSETQ. This CDR3 region has 14 residues. V shed 3 bases and J shed 0 bases, with 10 bases lying between them. In nucleotides, the CDR3 is TGCGCCAGCAGCTGGGGTGGCGGCTCCTACGAGCAGTACTTC. Translating gives CASSWGGGSYEQYF.

This sequence joins TRBV6-1 and TRBJ1-3, with D unclear. Germline assignment: CDR1 MNHNS and CDR2 SASEGT. The germline V and J ends were trimmed by 0 bases and 9 bases, with 9 bases remaining between them. The CDR3 is made up of 13 amino acids. The CDR3 DNA reads TGTGCCAGCAGTGAAGCTCCCAGGACCACCATATATTTT. It specifies CASSEAPRTTIYF.

The chain recombines TRBV2 with TRBJ2-1, with 11 positions matching TRBD2. This CDR3 is 15 amino acids long. Germline V gene data show CDR1 as SNHLY and CDR2 as FYNNEI. V trimming: 6 bases; J trimming: 7 bases; junction bases outside the gene matches: 8. The CDR3 reads CASSATSGASNEQFF. The CDR3 DNA sequence: TGTGCCAGCAGCGCGACTAGCGGGGCCTCAAATGAGCAGTTCTTC.

The V and J genes are TRBV2 and TRBJ2-5; D might be TRBD2 (6 bases). Germline V gives CDR1 SNHLY, CDR2 FYNNEI. The CDR3 is 14 residues long. Trimming took off 7 bases at V and 7 bases at J, with 19 bases between the two ends. CDR3 sequence reads: CASTPSAAGGTQYF. The CDR3 DNA is TGTGCCAGCACGCCTTCAGCGGCCGGGGGGACCCAGTACTTC.

V is TRBV6-1 and J is TRBJ2-1; 7 bases match TRBD2. Germline CDR1 MNHNS, CDR2 SASEGT. The CDR3 loop spans 14 amino acids. J was trimmed by 2 bases and V by 3 bases; bases with no gene match: 1. This CDR3 reads CASSDGTTYNEQFF. The CDR3 nucleotides are TGTGCCAGCAGTGACGGGACTACCTACAATGAGCAGTTCTTC.

This clone occurred once. The chain employs TRBV5-1 and TRBJ2-1, with TRBD2 identical over 8 bases. Germline V lookup: CDR1 SGHRS, CDR2 YFSETQ. CDR3 size: 15 residues. V trimming: 0 bases; J trimming: 5 bases; junction bases outside the gene matches: 4. CDR3 protein: CASSLALAENNEQFF. Written as DNA, the CDR3 is TGCGCCAGCAGCTTGGCACTAGCGGAGAACAATGAGCAGTTCTTC. Combining the CDR3 with reference TRBV5-1 and TRBJ2-1 gives the whole variable domain KAGVTQTPRYLIKTRGQQVTLSCSPISGHRSVSWYQQTPGQGLQFLFEYFSETQRNKGNFPGRFSGRQFSNSRSEMNVSTLELGDSALYLCASSLALAENNEQFFGPGTRLTVL.

This clone was recorded a few times. Other DNA sequences in the sample encode the same CDR3. This chain joins TRBV7-3 and TRBJ2-1; maybe TRBD2 (6 bases). This CDR3 contains 14 residues. CDR1 and CDR2 from the germline V gene are SGHTA and FQGTGA. With 3 bases removed from V and 0 bases from J, the gap between germline ends came to 6 bases. Here the CDR3 reads CASSFGGSYNEQFF. CDR3 coding DNA: TGTGCCAGCAGCTTCGGGGGCTCCTACAATGAGCAGTTCTTC.

V is TRBV5-5 and J is TRBJ1-2; weak D call: TRBD1 (5 bases). The germline V gene encodes CDR1 SGHKS and CDR2 YYEKEE (reference sequence). Trimming took off 4 bases at V and 7 bases at J, with 20 bases between the two ends. This CDR3 spans 15 amino acids. The CDR3 loop reads CASSPFFRELGGYTF. Written as DNA, the CDR3 is TGTGCCAGCAGCCCCTTTTTCAGGGAACTAGGTGGCTACACCTTC.

This chain joins TRBV9 and TRBJ2-1, with 11 bases fitting TRBD2. The germline CDR1 and CDR2 sequences are SGDLS and YYNGEE. Trimming at V came to 4 bases and at J to 5 bases, leaving 5 bases not matched to a gene. The length of the CDR3 is 15 residues. CDR3 bases: TGTGCCAGCAGCTCCCGACTAGCGGGGAACAATGAGCAGTTCTTC. Translated: CASSSRLAGNNEQFF.

CDR3 sequence (DNA): TGCGCCAGCAGCCTAGGGACTAGCGGAATCACAGATACGCAGTATTTT. This codes for CASSLGTSGITDTQYF. The rearrangement joins TRBV4-1 to TRBJ2-3, with 11 bases matching TRBD2. The CDR3 is 16 amino acids. Germline V CDR1 and CDR2: MGHRA, YSYEKL. Germline trimming cut 4 bases from V and 2 bases from J; bases unmatched to any gene: 5.

V and J are TRBV9 and TRBJ2-3, with TRBD2 identical over 10 bases. The junction had 4 bases not matched to a gene; V was cut back by 0 bases and J by 3 bases. CDR1 SGDLS and CDR2 YYNGEE come from the germline V gene. The CDR3 has 16 amino acids. DNA for the CDR3: TGTGCCAGCAGCGTAGACCCTAGCGGGAGAACAGATACGCAGTATTTT. Its translation: CASSVDPSGRTDTQYF.

This chain links TRBV18 with TRBJ2-7; tentatively, D is TRBD1 or TRBD2 (6 bases each). The V gene lost 2 bases and the J gene lost 3 bases, with 11 bases spanning the gap. This CDR3 is built from 14 residues. Germline assignment: CDR1 KGHSH and CDR2 LQKENI. The CDR3 DNA is TGTGCCAGCTCACCAGGGGGGCCAAGCTACGAGCAGTACTTC. This codes for CASSPGGPSYEQYF.

The V and J genes are TRBV6-5 and TRBJ1-1; possibly TRBD1 for D (6 bases). Germline CDR1 is MNHEY and CDR2 is SVGAGI. With 6 bases removed from V and 2 bases from J, the gap between germline ends came to 10 bases. The CDR3 loop spans 13 amino acids. DNA of the CDR3: TGTGCCAGCAGAGGGGGGGGCAACACTGAAGCTTTCTTT. Its protein is CASRGGGNTEAFF.